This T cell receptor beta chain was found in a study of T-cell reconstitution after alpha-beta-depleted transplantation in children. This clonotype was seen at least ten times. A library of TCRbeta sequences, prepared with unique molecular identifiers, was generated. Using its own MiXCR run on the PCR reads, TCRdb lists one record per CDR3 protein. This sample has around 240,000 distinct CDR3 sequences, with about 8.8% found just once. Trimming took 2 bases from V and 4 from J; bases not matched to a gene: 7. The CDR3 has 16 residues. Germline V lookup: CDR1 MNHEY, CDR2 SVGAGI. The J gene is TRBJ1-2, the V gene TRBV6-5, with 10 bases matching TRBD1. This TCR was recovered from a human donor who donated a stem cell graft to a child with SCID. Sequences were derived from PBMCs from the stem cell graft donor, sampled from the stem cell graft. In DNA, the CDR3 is TGTGCCAGCAGTTACCGAGGGACAGGGGCCTTCTATGGCTACACCTTC. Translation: CASSYRGTGAFYGYTF.